A selection of T cell receptor beta chains follows, all from one sample in a study of beta chain features in type 1 diabetes. Sequencing was performed with immunoSEQ multiplex PCR; in TCRdb, only in-frame clones are kept and a portion is missing. The sample shows 350,000 to 400,000 clones, over 12% of them seen only once. The sample consisted of naive CD4+ T cells from blood. The receptors come from a woman under 30 in good health. The CDR3 runs from the conserved cysteine through the conserved F or W. D genes are given only for firm matches. Some rows mark clone size as missing; the rest say once, few, many or name a class of expanded clone.

>NA|TRBV6-5|NA|TRBJ2-5
TGTGCCAGCAGCAAAACAGTACAAGAGACCCAGTACTTC
CASSKTVQETQYF
>NA|TRBV27|few|TRBJ1-5
TGTGCCAGCAGTTTAAGGGGGAGTCAGCCCCAGCATTTT
CASSLRGSQPQHF
>TRBD1|TRBV2|NA|TRBJ1-5
TGTGCCAGCAGGGGGACAGGGGGCAGCAATCAGCCCCAGCATTTT
CASRGTGGSNQPQHF
>NA|TRBV29-1|few|TRBJ1-1
TGCAGCGTTGCCCCGGTCTTGAACACTGAAGCTTTCTTT
CSVAPVLNTEAFF
>NA|TRBV9|NA|TRBJ2-1
TGTGCCAGCAGCGTAGTATTAAACCGGGTCCCTGAGCAGTTCTTC
CASSVVLNRVPEQFF
>TRBD1|TRBV6-5|few|TRBJ2-2
TGTGCCAGCCAGGGGGCCAGCAGCGGGGAGCTGTTTTTT
CASQGASSGELFF
>NA|TRBV30|few|TRBJ1-2
TGTGCCTGGAGTCAGGGTAGGGGCTATGGCTACACCTTC
CAWSQGRGYGYTF
>NA|TRBV28|NA|TRBJ1-2
TGTGCCAGCAAGCAGGTGGACTATGGCTACACCTTC
CASKQVDYGYTF
>TRBD2|TRBV7-2|NA|TRBJ2-3
TGTGCCAGCAGCCCGTCCCTAGCGGGAAACACAGATACGCAGTATTTT
CASSPSLAGNTDTQYF
>NA|TRBV19|NA|TRBJ1-5
TGTGCCAGTAGTATAGATACGGCCAGGCAGCCCCAGCATTTT
CASSIDTARQPQHF
>NA|TRBV29-1|NA|TRBJ2-1
TGCAGCGTTGCTAGGGGGAACTCCTACAATGAGCAGTTCTTC
CSVARGNSYNEQFF
>NA|TRBV6-4|NA|TRBJ1-1
TGTGCCAGCAGTGGACAAGGGGACACTGAAGCTTTCTTT
CASSGQGDTEAFF
>NA|TRBV4-1|NA|TRBJ1-5
TGCGCCAGCAGCCCACGGGAGTGGGGGATTTCGGCCCAGCATTTT
CASSPREWGISAQHF
>TRBD1|TRBV7-9|NA|TRBJ2-7
TGTGCCAGCAGCTCGGGACAGGATAGCTCCTACGAGCAGTACTTC
CASSSGQDSSYEQYF
>NA|TRBV13|few|TRBJ1-1
TGTGCCAGCAGTGAGGGTCGTACTGAAGCTTTCTTT
CASSEGRTEAFF
>NA|TRBV5-1|few|TRBJ1-1
TGCGCCAGCAGCCTCCAGGGAAACACTGAAGCTTTCTTT
CASSLQGNTEAFF
>NA|TRBV18|NA|TRBJ2-5
TGTGCCAGCTCGGCCGGGAGCCAGGAGACCCAGTACTTC
CASSAGSQETQYF
>TRBD2|TRBV18|NA|TRBJ2-5
TGTGCCAGCTCACCACCGCCAGCGGGGGTTGAGACCCAGTACTTC
CASSPPPAGVETQYF
>TRBD1|TRBV30|NA|TRBJ2-7
TGTGCCTGGAGGCCCGGGACAGGGCGCCACGAGCAGTACTTC
CAWRPGTGRHEQYF
>TRBD1|TRBV5-1|few|TRBJ2-2
TGCGCCAGCAGCCCAGGGGGCAAGCCCGACGGGGAGCTGTTTTTT
CASSPGGKPDGELFF
>NA|TRBV28|few|TRBJ2-7
TGTGCCAGCACCATCAACTTGGGCAGTCCCTACGAGCAGTACTTC
CASTINLGSPYEQYF
>NA|TRBV27|NA|TRBJ1-1
TGTGCCAGCAGTTTAACGCGTACTACGGGAGCTTTCTTT
CASSLTRTTGAFF
>NA|TRBV30|few|TRBJ2-3
TGTGCCTGGGGAAGGGGGGGAGGTTCGGGCGATACGCAGTATTTT
CAWGRGGGSGDTQYF
>NA|TRBV5-1|few|TRBJ2-1
TGCGCCAGCAGCTTGGGGCAGTACAATGAGCAGTTCTTC
CASSLGQYNEQFF
>NA|TRBV29-1|few|TRBJ1-5
TGCAGCGTTGGAGGCAGAATGGGGCCCCAGCATTTT
CSVGGRMGPQHF
>TRBD1|TRBV28|NA|TRBJ2-7
TGTGCCAGCAGCCCCGGGACAGGGGCCTCCTACGAGCAGTACTTC
CASSPGTGASYEQYF
>NA|TRBV25-1|NA|TRBJ2-5
TGTGCCAGCACCGGACAGATCCAAGAGACCCAGTACTTC
CASTGQIQETQYF
>TRBD2|TRBV7-3|few|TRBJ2-1
TGTGCCAGCAGCCCTTCTCTAGCGGGAGTCCGCAATGAGCAGTTCTTC
CASSPSLAGVRNEQFF
>TRBD1|TRBV28|few|TRBJ1-2
TGTGCCACCTTCTTGACAGGGACGGGGTACACCTTC
CATFLTGTGYTF
>TRBD2|TRBV4-2|NA|TRBJ2-7
TGTGCCAGCAGCCAAGATTTAGGAGGCGGGAGAAGGTCCTACGAGCAGTACTTC
CASSQDLGGGRRSYEQYF
>TRBD1|TRBV6-5|few|TRBJ2-1
TGTGCCAGCCGACAGGACAGGGACTCCTACAATGAGCAGTTCTTC
CASRQDRDSYNEQFF
>TRBD1|TRBV5-1|few|TRBJ2-7
TGCGCCAGCAAGGGCGGGGCCAGGGGGCCCGACGAGCAGTACTTC
CASKGGARGPDEQYF